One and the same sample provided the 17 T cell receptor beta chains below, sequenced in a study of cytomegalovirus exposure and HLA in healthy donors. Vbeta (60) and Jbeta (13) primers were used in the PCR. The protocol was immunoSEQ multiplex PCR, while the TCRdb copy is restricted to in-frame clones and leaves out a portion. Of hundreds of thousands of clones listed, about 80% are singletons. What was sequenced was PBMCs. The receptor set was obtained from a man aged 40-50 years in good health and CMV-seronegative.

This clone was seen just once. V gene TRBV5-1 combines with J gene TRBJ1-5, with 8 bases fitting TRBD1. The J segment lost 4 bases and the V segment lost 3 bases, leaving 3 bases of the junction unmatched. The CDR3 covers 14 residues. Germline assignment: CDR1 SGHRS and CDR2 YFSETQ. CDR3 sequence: CASSSGQANQPQHF. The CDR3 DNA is TGCGCCAGCAGCTCGGGACAGGCGAATCAGCCCCAGCATTTT. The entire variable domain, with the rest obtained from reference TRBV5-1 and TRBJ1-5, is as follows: KAGVTQTPRYLIKTRGQQVTLSCSPISGHRSVSWYQQTPGQGLQFLFEYFSETQRNKGNFPGRFSGRQFSNSRSEMNVSTLELGDSALYLCASSSGQANQPQHFGDGTRLSIL.

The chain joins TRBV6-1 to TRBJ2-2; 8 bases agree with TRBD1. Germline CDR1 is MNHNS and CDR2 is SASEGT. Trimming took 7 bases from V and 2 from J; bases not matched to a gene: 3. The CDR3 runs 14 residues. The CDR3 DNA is TGTGCCAGCACTGGACAGGGAAACACCGGGGAGCTGTTTTTT. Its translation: CASTGQGNTGELFF.

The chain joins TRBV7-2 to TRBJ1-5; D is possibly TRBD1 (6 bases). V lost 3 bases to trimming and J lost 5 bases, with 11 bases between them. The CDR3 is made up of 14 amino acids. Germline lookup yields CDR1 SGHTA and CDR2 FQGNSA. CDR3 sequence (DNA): TGTGCCAGCAGCTTGGGGGGGCGTTATCAGCCCCAGCATTTT. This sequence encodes CASSLGGRYQPQHF.

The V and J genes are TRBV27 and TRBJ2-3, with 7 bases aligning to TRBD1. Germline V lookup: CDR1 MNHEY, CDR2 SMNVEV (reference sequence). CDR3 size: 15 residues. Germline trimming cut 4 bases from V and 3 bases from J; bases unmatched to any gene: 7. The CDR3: CASSSQGSRTDTQYF. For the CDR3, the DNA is TGTGCCAGCAGTTCACAGGGGAGTAGGACAGATACGCAGTATTTT.

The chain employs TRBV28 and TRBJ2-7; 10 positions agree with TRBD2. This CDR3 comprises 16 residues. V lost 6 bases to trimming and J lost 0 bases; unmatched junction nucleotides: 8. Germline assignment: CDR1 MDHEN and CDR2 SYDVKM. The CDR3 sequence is CASSFTLAGLSYEQYF. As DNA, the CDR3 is TGTGCCAGCAGCTTCACACTAGCGGGGCTCTCCTACGAGCAGTACTTC. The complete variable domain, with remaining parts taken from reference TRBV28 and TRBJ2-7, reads DVKVTQSSRYLVKRTGEKVFLECVQDMDHENMFWYRQDPGLGLRLIYFSYDVKMKEKGDIPEGYSVSREKKERFSLILESASTNQTSMYLCASSFTLAGLSYEQYFGPGTRLTVT.

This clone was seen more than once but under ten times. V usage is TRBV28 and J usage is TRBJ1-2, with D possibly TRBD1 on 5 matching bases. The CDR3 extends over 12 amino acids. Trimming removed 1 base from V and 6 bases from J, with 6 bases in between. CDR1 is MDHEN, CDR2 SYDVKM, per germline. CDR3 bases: TGTGCCAGCAGTTTATTACAGGATGGCTACACCTTC. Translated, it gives CASSLLQDGYTF.

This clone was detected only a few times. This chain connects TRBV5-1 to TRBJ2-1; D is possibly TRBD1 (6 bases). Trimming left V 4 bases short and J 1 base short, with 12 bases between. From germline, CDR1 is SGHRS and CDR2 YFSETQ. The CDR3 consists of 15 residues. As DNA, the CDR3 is TGCGCCAGCAGCGTGGACAGTCCATCCTACAATGAGCAGTTCTTC. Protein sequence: CASSVDSPSYNEQFF.

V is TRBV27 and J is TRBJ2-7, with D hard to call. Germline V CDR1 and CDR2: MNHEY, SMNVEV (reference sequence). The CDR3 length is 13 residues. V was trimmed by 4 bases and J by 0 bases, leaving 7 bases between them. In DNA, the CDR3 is TGTGCCAGCAGTTCCATGAGCTCCTACGAGCAGTACTTC. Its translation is CASSSMSSYEQYF.

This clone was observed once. CDR3 in amino acids: CAISDEERRGNTIYF. CDR3 in DNA: TGTGCCATCAGTGATGAAGAACGGAGGGGAAACACCATATATTTT. The J gene is TRBJ1-3, the V gene TRBV10-3; no firm D call. The CDR3 totals 15 residues. The V and J ends lost 3 bases and 4 bases respectively, with 13 bases between them. CDR1 is ENHRY and CDR2 is SYGVKD in the germline V gene.

This CDR3 is CAISETNIEGATYEQYF. The CDR3 DNA is TGTGCCATCAGTGAGACCAATATAGAGGGGGCAACCTACGAGCAGTACTTC. The chain employs TRBV10-3 and TRBJ2-7; 7 bases fit TRBD1. Trimming took 2 bases from V and 2 from J; bases not matched to a gene: 12. CDR3 length: 17 residues. Germline CDR1 reads ENHRY; CDR2 reads SYGVKD.

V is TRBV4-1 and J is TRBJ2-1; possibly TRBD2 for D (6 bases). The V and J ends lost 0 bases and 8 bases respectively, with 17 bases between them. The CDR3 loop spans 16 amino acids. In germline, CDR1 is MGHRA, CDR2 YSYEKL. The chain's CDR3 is CASSQDLGLRSDEQFF. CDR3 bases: TGCGCCAGCAGCCAAGATTTGGGACTCCGATCCGATGAGCAGTTCTTC.

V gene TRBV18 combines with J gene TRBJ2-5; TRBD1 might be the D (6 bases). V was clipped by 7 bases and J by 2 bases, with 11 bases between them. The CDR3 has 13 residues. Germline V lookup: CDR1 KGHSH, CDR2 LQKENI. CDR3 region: CASWRGGQETQYF. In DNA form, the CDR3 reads TGTGCCAGCTGGCGAGGGGGACAAGAGACCCAGTACTTC.

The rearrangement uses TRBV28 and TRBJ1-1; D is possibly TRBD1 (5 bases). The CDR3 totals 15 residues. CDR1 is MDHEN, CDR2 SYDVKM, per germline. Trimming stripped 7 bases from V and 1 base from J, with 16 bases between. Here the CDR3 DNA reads TGTGCCAGCAAGTTCGGTCGGGGGGAGAACACTGAAGCTTTCTTT. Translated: CASKFGRGENTEAFF. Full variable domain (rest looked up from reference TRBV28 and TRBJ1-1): DVKVTQSSRYLVKRTGEKVFLECVQDMDHENMFWYRQDPGLGLRLIYFSYDVKMKEKGDIPEGYSVSREKKERFSLILESASTNQTSMYLCASKFGRGENTEAFFGQGTRLTVV.

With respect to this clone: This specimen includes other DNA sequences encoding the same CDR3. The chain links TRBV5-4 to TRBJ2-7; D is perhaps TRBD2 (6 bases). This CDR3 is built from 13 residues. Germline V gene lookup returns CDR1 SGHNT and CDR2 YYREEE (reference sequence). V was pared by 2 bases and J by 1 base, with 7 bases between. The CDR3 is CASSLRGSYEQYF. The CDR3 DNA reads TGTGCCAGCAGCTTACGGGGGTCCTACGAGCAGTACTTC.

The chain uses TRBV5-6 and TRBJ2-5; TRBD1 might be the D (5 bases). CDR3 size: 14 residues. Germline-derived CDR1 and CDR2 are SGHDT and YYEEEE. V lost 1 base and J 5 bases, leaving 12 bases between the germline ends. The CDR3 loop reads CASSLRGVGETQYF. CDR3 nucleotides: TGTGCCAGCAGCTTGAGGGGCGTGGGGGAGACCCAGTACTTC.

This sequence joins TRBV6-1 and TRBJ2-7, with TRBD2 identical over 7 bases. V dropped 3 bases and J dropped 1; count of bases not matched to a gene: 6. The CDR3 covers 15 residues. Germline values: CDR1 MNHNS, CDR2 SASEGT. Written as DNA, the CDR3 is TGTGCCAGCAGTGAGTGGCTAGCGGCATCCTACGAGCAGTACTTC. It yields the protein CASSEWLAASYEQYF.

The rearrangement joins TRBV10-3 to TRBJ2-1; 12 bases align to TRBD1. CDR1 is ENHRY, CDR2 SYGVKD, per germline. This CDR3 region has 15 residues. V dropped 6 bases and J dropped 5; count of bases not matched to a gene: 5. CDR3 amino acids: CAIRKGQGAHNEQFF. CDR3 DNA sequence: TGTGCCATCAGAAAGGGACAGGGGGCTCACAATGAGCAGTTCTTC.